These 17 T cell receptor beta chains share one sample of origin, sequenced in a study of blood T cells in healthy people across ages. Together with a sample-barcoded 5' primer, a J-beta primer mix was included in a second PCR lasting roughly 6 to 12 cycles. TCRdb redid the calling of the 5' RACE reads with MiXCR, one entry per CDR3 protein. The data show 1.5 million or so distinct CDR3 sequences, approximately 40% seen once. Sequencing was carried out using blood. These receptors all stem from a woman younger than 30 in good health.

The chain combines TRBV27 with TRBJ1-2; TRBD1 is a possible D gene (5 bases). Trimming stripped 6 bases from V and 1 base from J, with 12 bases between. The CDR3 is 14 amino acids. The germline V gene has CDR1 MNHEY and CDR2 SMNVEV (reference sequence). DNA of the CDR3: TGTGCCAGCAGCCCAGGGTCCTATAACTATGGCTACACCTTC. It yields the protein CASSPGSYNYGYTF.

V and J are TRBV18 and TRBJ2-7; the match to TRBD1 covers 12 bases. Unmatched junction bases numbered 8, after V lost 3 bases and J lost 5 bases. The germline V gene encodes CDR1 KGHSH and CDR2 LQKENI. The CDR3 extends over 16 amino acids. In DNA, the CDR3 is TGTGCCAGCTCACCGTACGGGACAGGGGGCAGAAACGAGCAGTACTTC. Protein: CASSPYGTGGRNEQYF. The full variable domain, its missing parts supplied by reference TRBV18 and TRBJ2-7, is NAGVMQNPRHLVRRRGQEARLRCSPMKGHSHVYWYRQLPEEGLKFMVYLQKENIIDESGMPKERFSAEFPKEGPSILRIQQVVRGDSAAYFCASSPYGTGGRNEQYFGPGTRLTVT.

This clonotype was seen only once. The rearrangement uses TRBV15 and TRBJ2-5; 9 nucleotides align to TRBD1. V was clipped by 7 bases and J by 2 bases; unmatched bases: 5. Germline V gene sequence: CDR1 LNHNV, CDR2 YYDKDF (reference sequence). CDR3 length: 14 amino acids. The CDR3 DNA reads TGTGCCACCAACCGACAGGGGGGACAAGAGACCCAGTACTTC. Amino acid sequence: CATNRQGGQETQYF.

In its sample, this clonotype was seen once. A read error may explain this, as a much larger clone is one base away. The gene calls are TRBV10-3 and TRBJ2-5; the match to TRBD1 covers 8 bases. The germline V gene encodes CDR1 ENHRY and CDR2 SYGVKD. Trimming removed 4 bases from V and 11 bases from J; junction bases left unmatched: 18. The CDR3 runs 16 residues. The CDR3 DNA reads TGTGCCATCAGTGGTCCCATAGACAGGGGTGCTTACGGGCAGTACTTC. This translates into CAISGPIDRGAYGQYF.

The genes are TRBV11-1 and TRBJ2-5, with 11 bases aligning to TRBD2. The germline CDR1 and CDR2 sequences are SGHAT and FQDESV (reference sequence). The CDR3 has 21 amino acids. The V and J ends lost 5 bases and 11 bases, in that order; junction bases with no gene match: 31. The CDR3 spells CASSLDLAGGPKKSGTYEQYF. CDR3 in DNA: TGTGCCAGCAGCCTTGACTTAGCGGGAGGGCCGAAGAAATCTGGAACGTATGAGCAGTACTTC. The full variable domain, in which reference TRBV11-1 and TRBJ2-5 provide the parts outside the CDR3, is EAEVAQSPRYKITEKSQAVAFWCDPISGHATLYWYRQILGQGPELLVQFQDESVVDDSQLPKDRFSAERLKGVDSTLKIQPAELGDSAMYLCASSLDLAGGPKKSGTYEQYFGPGTRLLVL.

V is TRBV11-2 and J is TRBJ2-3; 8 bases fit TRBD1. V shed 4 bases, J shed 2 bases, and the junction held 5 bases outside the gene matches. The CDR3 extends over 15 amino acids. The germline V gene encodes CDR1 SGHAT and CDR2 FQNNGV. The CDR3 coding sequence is TGTGCCAGCAGCTCCGGGACAGGTTACACAGATACGCAGTATTTT. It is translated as CASSSGTGYTDTQYF.

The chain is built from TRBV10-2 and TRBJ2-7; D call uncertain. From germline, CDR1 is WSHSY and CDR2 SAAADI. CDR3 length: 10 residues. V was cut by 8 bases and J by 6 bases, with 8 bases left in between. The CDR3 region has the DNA TGCGCCAGCGCGCGGACCGAGCAGTACTTC. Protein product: CASARTEQYF.

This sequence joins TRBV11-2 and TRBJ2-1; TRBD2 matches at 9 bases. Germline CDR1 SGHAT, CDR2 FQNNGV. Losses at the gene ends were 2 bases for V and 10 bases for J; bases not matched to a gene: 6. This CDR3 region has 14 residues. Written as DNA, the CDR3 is TGTGCCAGCAGCTTATCAGCGGGAGGTCAAGAGCAGTTCTTC. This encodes CASSLSAGGQEQFF.

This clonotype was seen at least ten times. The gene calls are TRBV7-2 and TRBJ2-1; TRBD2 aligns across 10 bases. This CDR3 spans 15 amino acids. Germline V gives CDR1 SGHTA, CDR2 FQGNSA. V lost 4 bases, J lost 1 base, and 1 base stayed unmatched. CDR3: CASSYSGRSYNEQFF. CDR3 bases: TGTGCCAGCAGCTATAGCGGGAGGTCCTACAATGAGCAGTTCTTC.

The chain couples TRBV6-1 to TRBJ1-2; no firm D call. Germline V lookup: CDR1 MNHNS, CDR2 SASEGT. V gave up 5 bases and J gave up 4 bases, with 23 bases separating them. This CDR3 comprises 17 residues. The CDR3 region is CASSFRKDTLISYGYTF. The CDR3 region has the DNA TGTGCCAGCAGTTTCCGGAAAGACACGTTGATTTCCTATGGCTACACCTTC.

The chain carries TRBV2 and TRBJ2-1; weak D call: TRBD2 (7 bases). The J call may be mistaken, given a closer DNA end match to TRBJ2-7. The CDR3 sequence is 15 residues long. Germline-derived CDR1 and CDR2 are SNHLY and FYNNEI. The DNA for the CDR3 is TGTGCCAGCAGTGAAAGGGGGGGGCCTTACAATGAGCAGTACTTC. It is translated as CASSERGGPYNEQYF.

CDR3 in amino acids: CASSDPRLAGVMGQETQYF. The CDR3 DNA is TGTGCCAGCAGTGATCCCCGACTAGCGGGAGTAATGGGCCAAGAGACCCAGTACTTC. J is TRBJ2-5 and V is TRBV25-1; 12 bases agree with TRBD2. The CDR3 spans 19 residues. CDR1 is MGHDK, CDR2 SYGVNS, per germline. V lost 3 bases, J lost 1 base, and 12 bases stayed unmatched.

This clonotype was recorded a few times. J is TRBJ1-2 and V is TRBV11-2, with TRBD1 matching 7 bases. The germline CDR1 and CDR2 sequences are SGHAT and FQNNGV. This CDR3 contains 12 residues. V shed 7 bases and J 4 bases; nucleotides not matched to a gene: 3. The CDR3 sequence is CASNEGAYGYTF. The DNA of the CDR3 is TGTGCCAGCAATGAGGGGGCCTATGGCTACACCTTC.

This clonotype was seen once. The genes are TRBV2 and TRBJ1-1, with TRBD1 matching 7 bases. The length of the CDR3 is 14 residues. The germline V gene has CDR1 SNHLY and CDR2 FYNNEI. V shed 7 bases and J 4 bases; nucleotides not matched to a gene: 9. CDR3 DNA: TGTGCCAGCACCTTACAGGGGTTGGGCACTGAAGCTTTCTTT. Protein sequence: CASTLQGLGTEAFF.

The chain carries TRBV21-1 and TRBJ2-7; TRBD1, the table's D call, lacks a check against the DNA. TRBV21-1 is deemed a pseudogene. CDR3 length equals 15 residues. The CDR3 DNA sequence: TGTGCCAGCAACCAGCAATTAACAGGGGGCGGGGAGCAGTACTTC. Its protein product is CASNQQLTGGGEQYF.

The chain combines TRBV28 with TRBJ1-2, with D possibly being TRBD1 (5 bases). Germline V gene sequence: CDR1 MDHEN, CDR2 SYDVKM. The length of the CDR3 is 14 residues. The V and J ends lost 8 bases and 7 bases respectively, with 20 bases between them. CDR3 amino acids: CASAQPGGMFGYTF. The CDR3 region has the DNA TGTGCCAGCGCCCAGCCCGGGGGAATGTTTGGCTACACCTTC.

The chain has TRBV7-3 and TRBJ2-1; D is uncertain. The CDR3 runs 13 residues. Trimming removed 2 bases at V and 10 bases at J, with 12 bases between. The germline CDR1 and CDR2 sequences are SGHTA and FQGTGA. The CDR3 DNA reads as TGTGCCAGCAGCTTATTACCGGATGGGGAGCAGTTCTTC. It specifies CASSLLPDGEQFF. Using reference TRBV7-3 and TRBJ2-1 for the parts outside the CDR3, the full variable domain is GAGVSQTPSNKVTEKGKYVELRCDPISGHTALYWYRQSLGQGPEFLIYFQGTGAADDSGLPNDRFFAVRPEGSVSTLKIQRTERGDSAVYLCASSLLPDGEQFFGPGTRLTVL.